This T cell receptor (beta chain) is from a study of shared clonotypes between healthy human individuals. TCRdb keeps only in-frame clones here, not all; method: immunoSEQ multiplex PCR. In the table there are fewer than 3 million clones, just under 95% of which are singletons. V dropped 3 bases and J dropped 4 bases, with 11 bases sitting between them. Germline assignment: CDR1 GTSNPN and CDR2 SVGIG (reference sequence). CDR3 length: 13 residues. Every contributor of samples was a Caucasian grown-up residing in Nashville, Tennessee. Division of CD4+ cells produced a CD45RA+ naive subset and a CD45RA-negative memory subset.

This TCR was recovered from a man younger than 35 in good health. Some clones in this sample may be carry-over from other donors' samples. Sequences were obtained from naive CD4+ T cells from PBMCs. The subset here: CD45RA+ positively selected. The chain carries TRBV30 and TRBJ2-3; D is uncertain. The DNA for the CDR3 is TGTGCCTGGAGCCTCTCCTGGGCAGATACGCAGTATTTT. As protein: CAWSLSWADTQYF. Complete variable domain (other parts from reference TRBV30 and TRBJ2-3): SQTIHQWPATLVQPVGSPLSLECTVEGTSNPNLYWYRQAAGRGLQLLFYSVGIGQISSEVPQNLSASRPQDRQFILSSKKLLLSDSGFYLCAWSLSWADTQYFGPGTRLTVL.